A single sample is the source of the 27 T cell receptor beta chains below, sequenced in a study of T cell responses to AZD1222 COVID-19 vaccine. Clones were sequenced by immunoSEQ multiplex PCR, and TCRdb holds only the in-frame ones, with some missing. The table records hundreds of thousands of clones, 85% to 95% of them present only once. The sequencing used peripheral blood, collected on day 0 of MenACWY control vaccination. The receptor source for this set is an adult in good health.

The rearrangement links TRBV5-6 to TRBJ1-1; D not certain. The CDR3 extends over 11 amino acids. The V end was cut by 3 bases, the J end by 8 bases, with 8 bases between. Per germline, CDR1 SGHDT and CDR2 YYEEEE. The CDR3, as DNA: TGTGCCAGCAGCTGGACGGACGAAGCTTTCTTT. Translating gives CASSWTDEAFF.

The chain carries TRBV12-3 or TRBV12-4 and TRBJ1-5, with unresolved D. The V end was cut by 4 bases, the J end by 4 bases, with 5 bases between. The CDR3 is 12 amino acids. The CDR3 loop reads CASSSGNQPQHF. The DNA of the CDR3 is TGTGCCAGCAGTTCTGGTAATCAGCCCCAGCATTTT.

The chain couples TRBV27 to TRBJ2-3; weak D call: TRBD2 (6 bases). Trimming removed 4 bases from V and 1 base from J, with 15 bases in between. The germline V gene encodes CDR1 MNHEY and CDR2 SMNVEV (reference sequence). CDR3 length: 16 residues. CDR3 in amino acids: CASSSPRGSRTDTQYF. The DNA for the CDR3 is TGTGCCAGCAGTTCCCCCCGGGGGTCCCGCACAGATACGCAGTATTTT.

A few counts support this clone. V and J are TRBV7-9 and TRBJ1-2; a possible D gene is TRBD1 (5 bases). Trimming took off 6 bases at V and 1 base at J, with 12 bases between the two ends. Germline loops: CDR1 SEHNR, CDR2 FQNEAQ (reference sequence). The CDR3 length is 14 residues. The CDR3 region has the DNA TGTGCCAGCAGTTCCGGGACGGTTAACTATGGCTACACCTTC. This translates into CASSSGTVNYGYTF.

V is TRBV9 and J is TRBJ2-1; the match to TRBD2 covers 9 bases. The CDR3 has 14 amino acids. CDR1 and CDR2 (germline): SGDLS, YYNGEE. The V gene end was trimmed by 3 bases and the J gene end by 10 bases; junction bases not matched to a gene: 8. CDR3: CASSEGLAPGEQFF. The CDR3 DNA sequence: TGTGCCAGCAGCGAGGGACTAGCCCCTGGGGAGCAGTTCTTC.

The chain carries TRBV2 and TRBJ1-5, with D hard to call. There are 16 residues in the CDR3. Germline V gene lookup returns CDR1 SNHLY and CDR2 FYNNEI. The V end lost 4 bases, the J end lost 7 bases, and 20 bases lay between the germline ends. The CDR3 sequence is CASSAEEGSAGQPQHF. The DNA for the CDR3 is TGTGCCAGCAGTGCTGAGGAAGGGTCGGCGGGACAGCCCCAGCATTTT.

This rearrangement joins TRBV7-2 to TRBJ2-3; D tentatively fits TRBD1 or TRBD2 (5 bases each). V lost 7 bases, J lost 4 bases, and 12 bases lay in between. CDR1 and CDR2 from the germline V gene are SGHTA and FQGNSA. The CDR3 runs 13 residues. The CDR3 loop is CASKGMRADTQYF. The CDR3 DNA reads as TGTGCCAGCAAGGGGATGCGGGCAGATACGCAGTATTTT.

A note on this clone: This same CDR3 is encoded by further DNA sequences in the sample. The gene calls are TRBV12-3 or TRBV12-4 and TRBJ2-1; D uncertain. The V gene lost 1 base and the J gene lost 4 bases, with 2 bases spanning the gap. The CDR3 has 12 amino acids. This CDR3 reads CASSLVYNEQFF. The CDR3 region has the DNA TGTGCCAGCAGTTTAGTATACAATGAGCAGTTCTTC.

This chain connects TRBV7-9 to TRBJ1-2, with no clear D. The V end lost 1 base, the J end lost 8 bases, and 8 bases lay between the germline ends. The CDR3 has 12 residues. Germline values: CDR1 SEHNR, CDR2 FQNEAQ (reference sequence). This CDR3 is CASSLGFKGYTF. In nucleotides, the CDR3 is TGTGCCAGCAGCTTAGGGTTTAAGGGCTACACCTTC.

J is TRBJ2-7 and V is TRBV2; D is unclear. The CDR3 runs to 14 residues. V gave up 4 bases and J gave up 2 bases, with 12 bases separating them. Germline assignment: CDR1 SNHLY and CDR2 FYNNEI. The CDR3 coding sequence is TGTGCCAGCAGTGTTGTCCAGGCGACCTACGAGCAGTACTTC. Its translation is CASSVVQATYEQYF.

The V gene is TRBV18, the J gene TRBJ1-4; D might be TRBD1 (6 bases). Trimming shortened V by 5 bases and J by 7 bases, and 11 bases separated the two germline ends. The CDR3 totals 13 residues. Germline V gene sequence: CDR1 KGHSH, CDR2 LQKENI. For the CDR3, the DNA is TGTGCCAGCTCAACGACAGGAACTGAAAAACTGTTTTTT. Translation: CASSTTGTEKLFF.

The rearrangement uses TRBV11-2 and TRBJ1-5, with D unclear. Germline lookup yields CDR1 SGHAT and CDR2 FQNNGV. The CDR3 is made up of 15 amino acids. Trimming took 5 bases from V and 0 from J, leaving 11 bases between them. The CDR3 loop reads CASSNGLDSNQPQHF. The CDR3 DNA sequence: TGTGCCAGCAGCAATGGGCTAGATAGCAATCAGCCCCAGCATTTT.

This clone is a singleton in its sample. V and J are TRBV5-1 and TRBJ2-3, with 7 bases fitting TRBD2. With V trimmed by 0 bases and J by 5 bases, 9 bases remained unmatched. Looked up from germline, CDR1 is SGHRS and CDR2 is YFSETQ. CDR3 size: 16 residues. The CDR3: CASSLEVVAGVDTQYF. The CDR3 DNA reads TGCGCCAGCAGCTTGGAGGTAGTGGCGGGGGTAGATACGCAGTATTTT.

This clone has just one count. Here the CDR3 DNA reads TGTGCCAGCAGTTTAAGGGGTGGCAGGATTCAGCCCCAGCATTTT. This encodes CASSLRGGRIQPQHF. The chain recombines TRBV28 with TRBJ1-5, with D perhaps TRBD1 (5 bases). The CDR3 runs to 15 residues. V gave up 2 bases and J gave up 6 bases, with 14 bases separating them. Germline V gene sequence: CDR1 MDHEN, CDR2 SYDVKM.

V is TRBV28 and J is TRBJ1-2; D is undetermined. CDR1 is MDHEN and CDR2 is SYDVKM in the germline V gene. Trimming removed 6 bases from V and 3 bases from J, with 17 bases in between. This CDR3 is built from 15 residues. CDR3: CASSPASAQYYGYTF. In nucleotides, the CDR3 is TGTGCCAGCAGCCCCGCGTCAGCCCAATACTATGGCTACACCTTC.

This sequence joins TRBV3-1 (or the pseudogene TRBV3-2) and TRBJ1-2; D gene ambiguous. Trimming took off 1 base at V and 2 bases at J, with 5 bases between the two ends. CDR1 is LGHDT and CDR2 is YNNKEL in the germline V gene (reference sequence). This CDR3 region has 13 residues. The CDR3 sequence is CASSQVRNYGYTF. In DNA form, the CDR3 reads TGTGCCAGCAGCCAAGTACGGAACTATGGCTACACCTTC.

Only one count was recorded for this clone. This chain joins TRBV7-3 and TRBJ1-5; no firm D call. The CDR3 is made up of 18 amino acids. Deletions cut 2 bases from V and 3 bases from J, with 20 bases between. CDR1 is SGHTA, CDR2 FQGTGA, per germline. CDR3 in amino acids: CASSLWPTGAGVNQPQHF. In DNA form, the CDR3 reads TGTGCCAGCAGCTTATGGCCCACGGGAGCAGGCGTCAATCAGCCCCAGCATTTT.

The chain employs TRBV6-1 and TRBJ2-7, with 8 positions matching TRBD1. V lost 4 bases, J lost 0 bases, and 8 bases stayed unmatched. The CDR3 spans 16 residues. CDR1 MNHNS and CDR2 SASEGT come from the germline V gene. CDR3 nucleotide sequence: TGTGCCAGCAGTGTGAGACAGGGGTTAATCTCCTACGAGCAGTACTTC. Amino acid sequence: CASSVRQGLISYEQYF.

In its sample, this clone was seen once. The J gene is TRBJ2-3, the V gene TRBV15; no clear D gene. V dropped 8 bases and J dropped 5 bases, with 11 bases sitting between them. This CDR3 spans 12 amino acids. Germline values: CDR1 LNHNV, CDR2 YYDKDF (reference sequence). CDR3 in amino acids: CATGPQGDTQYF. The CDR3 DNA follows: TGTGCCACCGGACCCCAAGGAGATACGCAGTATTTT.

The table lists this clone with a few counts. CDR3 protein: CASSYTGSNYGYTF. DNA of the CDR3: TGTGCCAGCAGTTACACGGGGTCTAACTATGGCTACACCTTC. The chain links TRBV6-2 or TRBV6-3 to TRBJ1-2; no firm D call. This CDR3 comprises 14 residues. Deletions cut 2 bases from V and 0 bases from J, with 7 bases between. The V gene's germline CDR1 is MNHEY and CDR2 SVGEGT.

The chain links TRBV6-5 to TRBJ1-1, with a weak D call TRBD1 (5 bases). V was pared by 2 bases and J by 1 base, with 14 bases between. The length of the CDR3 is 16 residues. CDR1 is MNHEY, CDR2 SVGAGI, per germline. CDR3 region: CASSYPLGAGNTEAFF. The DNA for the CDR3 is TGTGCCAGCAGTTACCCACTCGGGGCGGGGAACACTGAAGCTTTCTTT.

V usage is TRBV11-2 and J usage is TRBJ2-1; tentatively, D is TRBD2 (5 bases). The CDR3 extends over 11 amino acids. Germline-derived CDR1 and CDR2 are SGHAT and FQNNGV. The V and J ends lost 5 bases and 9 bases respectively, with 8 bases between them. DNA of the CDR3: TGTGCCAGCAGCGTAGGACTTGAGCAGTTCTTC. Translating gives CASSVGLEQFF.

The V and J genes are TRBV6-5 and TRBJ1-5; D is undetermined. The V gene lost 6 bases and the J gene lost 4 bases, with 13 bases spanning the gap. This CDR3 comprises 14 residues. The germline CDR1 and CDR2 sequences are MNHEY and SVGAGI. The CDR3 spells CASSSARLNQPQHF. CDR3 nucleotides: TGTGCCAGCAGCTCTGCCAGATTAAATCAGCCCCAGCATTTT.

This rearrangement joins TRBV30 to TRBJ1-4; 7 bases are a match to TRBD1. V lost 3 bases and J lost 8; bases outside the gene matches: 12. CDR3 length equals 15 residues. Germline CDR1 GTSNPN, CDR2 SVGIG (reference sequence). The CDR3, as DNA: TGTGCCTGGAGGCCCGGGACAGCCACAAGAGAAAAACTGTTTTTT. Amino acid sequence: CAWRPGTATREKLFF.

CDR3 sequence: CASSRQVGSGANVLTF. CDR3 in DNA: TGTGCCAGCAGCCGTCAGGTTGGCTCTGGGGCCAACGTCCTGACTTTC. The rearrangement links TRBV7-9 to TRBJ2-6; D not certain. Germline CDR1 SEHNR, CDR2 FQNEAQ (reference sequence). CDR3 length: 16 amino acids. Trimming stripped 5 bases from V and 0 bases from J, with 11 bases between.

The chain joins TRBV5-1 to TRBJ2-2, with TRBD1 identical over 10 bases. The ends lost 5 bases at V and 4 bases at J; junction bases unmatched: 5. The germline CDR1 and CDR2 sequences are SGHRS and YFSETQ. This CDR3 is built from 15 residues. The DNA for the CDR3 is TGCGCCAGCAGGCCGGGACAGGGGATCACCGGGGAGCTGTTTTTT. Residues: CASRPGQGITGELFF.

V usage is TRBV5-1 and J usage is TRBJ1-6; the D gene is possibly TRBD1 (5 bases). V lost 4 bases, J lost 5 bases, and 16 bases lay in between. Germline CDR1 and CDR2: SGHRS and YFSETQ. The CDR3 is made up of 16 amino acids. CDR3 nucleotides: TGCGCCAGCAGCGGAGGGGTGGTGCGGGATAATTCACCCCTCCACTTT. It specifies CASSGGVVRDNSPLHF. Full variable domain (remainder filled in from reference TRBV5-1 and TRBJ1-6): KAGVTQTPRYLIKTRGQQVTLSCSPISGHRSVSWYQQTPGQGLQFLFEYFSETQRNKGNFPGRFSGRQFSNSRSEMNVSTLELGDSALYLCASSGGVVRDNSPLHFGNGTRLTVT.